A single sample is the source of the 18 T cell receptor beta chains below, sequenced in a study of blood T cell repertoires in COVID-19. Profiled with immunoSEQ multiplex PCR; TCRdb holds only in-frame clones, not every one. The table records 120,000 or so clones, around 81% of them present only once. The sequencing sample was made of peripheral blood. These receptors all come from a man aged 55 to 70 with acute or convalescent COVID-19.

The rearrangement uses TRBV19 and TRBJ1-5; D perhaps matches TRBD1 (5 bases). There are 15 residues in the CDR3. In germline, CDR1 is LNHDA, CDR2 SQIVND (reference sequence). With 5 bases removed from V and 5 bases from J, the gap between germline ends came to 16 bases. The CDR3 nucleotides are TGTGCCAGTAGTCAGCCATGGGGGGAAGATCAGCCCCAGCATTTT. It is translated as CASSQPWGEDQPQHF.

The V and J genes are TRBV20-1 and TRBJ2-2, with a weak D call TRBD2 (7 bases). Germline loops: CDR1 DFQATT, CDR2 SNEGSKA (reference sequence). CDR3 length equals 15 residues. Trimming took off 3 bases at V and 4 bases at J, with 15 bases between the two ends. The CDR3 nucleotides read TGCAGTGCTAGTCTCTCGGGGGGCCGCACCGGGGAGCTGTTTTTT. Amino acids: CSASLSGGRTGELFF.

The chain joins TRBV28 to TRBJ1-5; D is unresolved. V dropped 11 bases and J dropped 1 base, with 9 bases sitting between them. The V gene's germline CDR1 is MDHEN and CDR2 SYDVKM. The CDR3 loop spans 12 amino acids. The CDR3 region is CAGGRSNQPQHF. DNA for the CDR3: TGTGCCGGCGGGAGGAGCAATCAGCCCCAGCATTTT. The whole variable domain, remainder taken from reference TRBV28 and TRBJ1-5, is DVKVTQSSRYLVKRTGEKVFLECVQDMDHENMFWYRQDPGLGLRLIYFSYDVKMKEKGDIPEGYSVSREKKERFSLILESASTNQTSMYLCAGGRSNQPQHFGDGTRLSIL.

This chain's CDR3 is CAWSVRGPSEQYF. The CDR3 DNA reads TGTGCCTGGAGTGTAAGGGGTCCCAGCGAGCAGTACTTC. The chain carries TRBV30 and TRBJ2-7, with D maybe TRBD1 (5 bases). Germline CDR1 is GTSNPN and CDR2 is SVGIG (reference sequence). Trimming stripped 0 bases from V and 6 bases from J, with 12 bases between. The CDR3 length is 13 residues.

About this clone itself: A junction boundary mismatches the germline segment, possibly from a read error. This chain uses TRBV2 with TRBJ1-1; D may be TRBD1 (6 bases). CDR3 length: 15 residues. CDR1 and CDR2 from the germline V gene are SNHLY and FYNNEI. This chain's CDR3 is CARSGRGGGPPEAFF. CDR3 DNA sequence: TGTGCCCGCAGTGGGCGCGGGGGCGGGCCCCCTGAAGCTTTCTTT.

V is TRBV19 and J is TRBJ1-1, with D perhaps matching TRBD1 (5 bases). Trimming took off 7 bases at V and 1 base at J, with 10 bases between the two ends. The CDR3 loop spans 13 amino acids. Germline values: CDR1 LNHDA, CDR2 SQIVND (reference sequence). CDR3 amino acids: CASIRTPNTEAFF. CDR3 sequence (DNA): TGTGCCAGTATTCGGACACCGAACACTGAAGCTTTCTTT.

The chain links TRBV28 to TRBJ1-2; no clear D gene. Germline V CDR1 and CDR2: MDHEN, SYDVKM. The ends were cut back, 1 base at V and 8 bases at J, with 20 bases in the middle. CDR3 length: 16 residues. The CDR3 nucleotides read TGTGCCAGCAGTTTATTCGCGACGGAGATGAACGGGGGCTACACCTTC. It translates to CASSLFATEMNGGYTF.

The chain has TRBV7-6 and TRBJ1-5; TRBD1 aligns across 8 bases. Germline CDR1 is SGHVS and CDR2 is FNYEAQ. V gave up 3 bases and J gave up 5 bases; unmatched junction bases: 0. The CDR3 has 13 amino acids. The CDR3 coding sequence is TGTGCCAGCAGCTTGACAGGGGATCAGCCCCAGCATTTT. Residues: CASSLTGDQPQHF. Full variable domain (outside the CDR3, taken from reference TRBV7-6 and TRBJ1-5): GAGVSQSPRYKVTKRGQDVALRCDPISGHVSLYWYRQALGQGPEFLTYFNYEAQQDKSGLPNDRFSAERPEGSISTLTIQRTEQRDSAMYRCASSLTGDQPQHFGDGTRLSIL.

The chain couples TRBV7-2 to TRBJ2-3; perhaps TRBD2 as D (5 bases). Deletions cut 5 bases from V and 5 bases from J, with 11 bases between. Germline V gene sequence: CDR1 SGHTA, CDR2 FQGNSA. The CDR3 extends over 13 amino acids. This chain's CDR3 is CASSTRSIDTQYF. CDR3 bases: TGTGCCAGCAGCACTAGAAGTATAGATACGCAGTATTTT.

The chain couples TRBV10-3 to TRBJ2-5, with 10 bases identical to TRBD1. The CDR3 consists of 13 residues. With 6 bases clipped from V and 5 bases from J, the junction kept 3 bases outside the gene matches. Germline V gene lookup returns CDR1 ENHRY and CDR2 SYGVKD. The CDR3 region is CAISPTGGETQYF. The DNA of the CDR3 is TGTGCCATCAGCCCGACAGGGGGCGAGACCCAGTACTTC.

CDR3 loop: CAWNQGAKNIQYF. Written as DNA, the CDR3 is TGTGCCTGGAATCAGGGAGCCAAAAACATTCAGTACTTC. This chain links TRBV30 with TRBJ2-4, with a tentative D call TRBD1 (5 bases). V was shortened by 4 bases and J by 0 bases, with 7 bases between the two germline ends. The CDR3 has 13 amino acids. Germline loops: CDR1 GTSNPN, CDR2 SVGIG (reference sequence).

V and J are TRBV3-1 (or the pseudogene TRBV3-2) and TRBJ2-7, with 7 bases aligning to TRBD2. The CDR3 has 14 residues. J gave up 4 bases and V 4 bases, and 7 bases lay outside the gene matches. Per the germline V gene, CDR1 is LGHDT and CDR2 is YNNKEL (reference sequence). The CDR3 DNA reads as TGTGCCAGCAGCCTCCGCGGGAGCGATTACGAGCAGTACTTC. Translating it yields CASSLRGSDYEQYF.

This clone came up a few times. The chain combines TRBV29-1 with TRBJ1-1, with 8 bases identical to TRBD1. The CDR3 has 13 amino acids. Germline CDR1 SQVTM, CDR2 ANQGSEA. The V gene end was trimmed by 6 bases and the J gene end by 5 bases; junction bases not matched to a gene: 8. CDR3: CSVTPGGGTEAFF. CDR3 nucleotide sequence: TGCAGCGTCACCCCAGGGGGCGGTACTGAAGCTTTCTTT.

The chain employs TRBV6-6 and TRBJ1-1; 7 positions match TRBD1. The CDR3 runs to 13 residues. Germline V gene lookup returns CDR1 MNHNY and CDR2 SVGAGI (reference sequence). J gave up 8 bases and V 2 bases, and 5 bases lay outside the gene matches. The CDR3 DNA sequence: TGTGCCAGCAGTTACCCAGACAGGGACGAAGCTTTCTTT. This sequence encodes CASSYPDRDEAFF.

The V and J genes are TRBV10-3 and TRBJ1-2; 10 bases map to TRBD1. V was clipped by 6 bases and J by 1 base; unmatched bases: 2. CDR3 length: 14 amino acids. Germline V CDR1 and CDR2: ENHRY, SYGVKD. CDR3 DNA sequence: TGTGCCATCAGGGGACAGGGGCTTAACTATGGCTACACCTTC. This encodes CAIRGQGLNYGYTF.

CDR3 region: CSVEEGGAREQYF. CDR3 DNA: TGCAGCGTTGAAGAGGGGGGAGCAAGGGAGCAGTACTTC. The genes are TRBV29-1 and TRBJ2-7; maybe TRBD2 (6 bases). The CDR3 is made up of 13 amino acids. V shed 0 bases and J shed 7 bases, with 13 bases lying between them. Per germline, CDR1 SQVTM and CDR2 ANQGSEA.

The V and J genes are TRBV27 and TRBJ2-2, with 9 bases that match TRBD2. V was pared by 4 bases and J by 6 bases, with 6 bases of the junction left unmatched. The CDR3 runs 15 residues. Germline V CDR1 and CDR2: MNHEY, SMNVEV (reference sequence). The CDR3 region has the DNA TGTGCCAGCAGTTCCATAGCGGGAGTATCCGGGGAGCTGTTTTTT. Its protein is CASSSIAGVSGELFF.

V is TRBV19 and J is TRBJ1-2; D possibly corresponds to TRBD1 (5 bases). The CDR3 is 13 residues long. CDR1 LNHDA and CDR2 SQIVND come from the germline V gene (reference sequence). Trimming pared 6 bases from V and 5 bases from J, leaving 13 bases between. The CDR3 nucleotides are TGTGCCAGTAGCCCCAGACAGTTTTATGGCTACACCTTC. Protein: CASSPRQFYGYTF.